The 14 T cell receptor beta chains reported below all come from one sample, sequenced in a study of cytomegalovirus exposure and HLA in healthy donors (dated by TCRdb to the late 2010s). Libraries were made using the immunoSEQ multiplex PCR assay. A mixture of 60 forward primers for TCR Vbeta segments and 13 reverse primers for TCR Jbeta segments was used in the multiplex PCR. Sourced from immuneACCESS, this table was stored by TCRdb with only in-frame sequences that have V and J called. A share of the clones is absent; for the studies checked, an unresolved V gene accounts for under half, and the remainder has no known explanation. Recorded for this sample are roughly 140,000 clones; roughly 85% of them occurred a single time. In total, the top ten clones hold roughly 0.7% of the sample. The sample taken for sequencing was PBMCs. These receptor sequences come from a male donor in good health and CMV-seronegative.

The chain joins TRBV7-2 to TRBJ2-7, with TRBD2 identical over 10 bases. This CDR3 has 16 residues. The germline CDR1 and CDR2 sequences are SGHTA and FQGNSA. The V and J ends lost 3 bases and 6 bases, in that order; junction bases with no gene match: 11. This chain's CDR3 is CASSLNDLAGAGEQYF. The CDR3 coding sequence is TGTGCCAGCAGCTTGAACGATCTAGCGGGAGCGGGCGAGCAGTACTTC.

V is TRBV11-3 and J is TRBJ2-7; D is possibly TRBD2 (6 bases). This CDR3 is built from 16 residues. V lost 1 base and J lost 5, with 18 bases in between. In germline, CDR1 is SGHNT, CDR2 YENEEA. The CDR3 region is CASSLGTMTVADEQYF. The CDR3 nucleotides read TGTGCCAGCAGCTTAGGGACTATGACCGTTGCCGACGAGCAGTACTTC.

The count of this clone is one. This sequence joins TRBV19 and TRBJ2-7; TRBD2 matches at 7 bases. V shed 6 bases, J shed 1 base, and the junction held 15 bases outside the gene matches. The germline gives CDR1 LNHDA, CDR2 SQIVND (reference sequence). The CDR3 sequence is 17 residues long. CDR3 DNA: TGTGCCAGTAGCCCGACTCCCGGGGAGGGGATGTCCTACGAGCAGTACTTC. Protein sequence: CASSPTPGEGMSYEQYF.

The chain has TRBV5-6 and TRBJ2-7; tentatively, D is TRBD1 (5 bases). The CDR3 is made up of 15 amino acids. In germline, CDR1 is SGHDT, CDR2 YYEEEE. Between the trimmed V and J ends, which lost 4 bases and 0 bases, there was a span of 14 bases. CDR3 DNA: TGTGCCAGCAGCCCAGGTGGGGCCTTCTCCTACGAGCAGTACTTC. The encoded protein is CASSPGGAFSYEQYF. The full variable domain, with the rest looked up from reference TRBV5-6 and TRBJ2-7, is DAGVTQSPTHLIKTRGQQVTLRCSPKSGHDTVSWYQQALGQGPQFIFQYYEEEERQRGNFPDRFSGHQFPNYSSELNVNALLLGDSALYLCASSPGGAFSYEQYFGPGTRLTVT.

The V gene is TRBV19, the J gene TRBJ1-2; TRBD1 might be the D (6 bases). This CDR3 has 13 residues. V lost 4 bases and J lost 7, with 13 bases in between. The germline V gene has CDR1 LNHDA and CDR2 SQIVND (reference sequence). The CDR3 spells CASSNRALGGYTF. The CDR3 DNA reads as TGTGCCAGTAGTAACAGGGCTCTGGGTGGCTACACCTTC.

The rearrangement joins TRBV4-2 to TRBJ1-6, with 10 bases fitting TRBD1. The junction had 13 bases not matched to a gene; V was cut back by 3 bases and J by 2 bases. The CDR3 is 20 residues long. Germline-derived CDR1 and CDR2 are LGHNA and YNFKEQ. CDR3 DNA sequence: TGTGCCAGCAGCCAGAATACCTGGACAGGGGGATTAGCCTATAATTCACCCCTCCACTTT. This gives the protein CASSQNTWTGGLAYNSPLHF.

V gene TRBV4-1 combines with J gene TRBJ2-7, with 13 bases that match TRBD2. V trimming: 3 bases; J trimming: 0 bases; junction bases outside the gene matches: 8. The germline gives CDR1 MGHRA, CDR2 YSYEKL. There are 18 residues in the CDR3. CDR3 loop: CASSHRTSGSVVSYEQYF. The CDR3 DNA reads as TGCGCCAGCAGCCACCGGACTAGCGGGAGTGTTGTCTCCTACGAGCAGTACTTC.

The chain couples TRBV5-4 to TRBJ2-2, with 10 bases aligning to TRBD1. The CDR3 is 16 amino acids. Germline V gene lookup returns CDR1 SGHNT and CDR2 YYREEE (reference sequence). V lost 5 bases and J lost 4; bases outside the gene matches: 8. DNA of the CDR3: TGTGCCAGCAGTCCTTTGACAGGGGGCAGCACCGGGGAGCTGTTTTTT. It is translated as CASSPLTGGSTGELFF.

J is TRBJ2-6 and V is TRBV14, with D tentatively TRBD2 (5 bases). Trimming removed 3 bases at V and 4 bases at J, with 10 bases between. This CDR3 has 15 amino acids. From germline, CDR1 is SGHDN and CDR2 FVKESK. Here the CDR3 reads CASSQRAPGANVLTF. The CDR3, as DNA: TGTGCCAGCAGCCAGAGGGCGCCGGGGGCCAACGTCCTGACTTTC.

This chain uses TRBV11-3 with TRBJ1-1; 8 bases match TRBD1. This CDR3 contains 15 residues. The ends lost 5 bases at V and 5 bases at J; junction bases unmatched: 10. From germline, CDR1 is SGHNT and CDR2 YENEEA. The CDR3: CASSPYTGGFTEAFF. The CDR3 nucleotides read TGTGCCAGCAGCCCGTATACAGGGGGTTTTACTGAAGCTTTCTTT.

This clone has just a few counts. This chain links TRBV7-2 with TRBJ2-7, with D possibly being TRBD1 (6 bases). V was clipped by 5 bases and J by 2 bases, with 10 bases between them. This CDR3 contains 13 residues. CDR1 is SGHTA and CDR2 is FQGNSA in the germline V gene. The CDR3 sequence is CASSRQVTYEQYF. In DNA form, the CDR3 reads TGTGCCAGCAGCCGACAGGTAACCTACGAGCAGTACTTC.

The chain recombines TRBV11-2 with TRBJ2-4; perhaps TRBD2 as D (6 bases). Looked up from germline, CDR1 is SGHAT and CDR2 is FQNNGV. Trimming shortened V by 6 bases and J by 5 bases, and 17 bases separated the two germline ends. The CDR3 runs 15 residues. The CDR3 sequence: CASSRGWGDQNIQYF. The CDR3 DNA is TGTGCCAGCAGTCGCGGTTGGGGGGACCAAAACATTCAGTACTTC.

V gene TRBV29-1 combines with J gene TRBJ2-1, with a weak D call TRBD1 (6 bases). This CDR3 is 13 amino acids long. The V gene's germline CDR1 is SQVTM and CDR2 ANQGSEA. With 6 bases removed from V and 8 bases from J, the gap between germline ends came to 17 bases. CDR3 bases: TGCAGCGTCCTGACAGGCGTAGGTGATGAGCAGTTCTTC. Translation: CSVLTGVGDEQFF.

CDR3 sequence (DNA): TGCAGCGTTGAAGACCGCGGGACTAGTAAATTCGAGCAGTACTTC. Its translation is CSVEDRGTSKFEQYF. The V and J genes are TRBV29-1 and TRBJ2-7, with 8 bases aligning to TRBD2. This CDR3 is built from 15 residues. Losses at the gene ends were 0 bases for V and 6 bases for J; bases not matched to a gene: 10. Germline CDR1 is SQVTM and CDR2 is ANQGSEA.